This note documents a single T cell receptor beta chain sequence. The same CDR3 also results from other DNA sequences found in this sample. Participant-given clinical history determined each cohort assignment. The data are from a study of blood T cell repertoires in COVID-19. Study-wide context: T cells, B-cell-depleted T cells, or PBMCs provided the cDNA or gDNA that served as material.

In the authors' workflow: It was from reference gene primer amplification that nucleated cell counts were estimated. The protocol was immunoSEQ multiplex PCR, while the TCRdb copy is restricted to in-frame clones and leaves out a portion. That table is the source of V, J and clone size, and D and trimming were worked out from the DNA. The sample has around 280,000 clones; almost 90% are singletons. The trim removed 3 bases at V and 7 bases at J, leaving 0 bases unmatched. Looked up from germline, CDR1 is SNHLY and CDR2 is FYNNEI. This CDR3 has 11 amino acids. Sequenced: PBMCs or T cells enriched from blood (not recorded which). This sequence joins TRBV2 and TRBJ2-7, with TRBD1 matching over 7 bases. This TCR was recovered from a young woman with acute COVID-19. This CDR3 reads CASSDRGEQYF. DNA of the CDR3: TGTGCCAGCAGTGACAGGGGGGAGCAGTACTTC.